This T cell receptor (beta chain) was profiled in a study of T cells after yellow fever vaccination. This clonotype was counted at least ten times. The antigen remains undetermined. General study results and limits: A small share of clonotypes appeared in both CD4 and CD8 compartments.

5'RACE template switching generated TCR cDNA, adding a universal primer site and UMIs. Using its own MiXCR run on the 5' RACE reads, TCRdb lists one record per CDR3 protein. The table records over 130,000 distinct CDR3 sequences, roughly 8.2% of them present only once. J lost 1 base, V lost 0 bases, and 6 bases had no gene match. This CDR3 spans 16 amino acids. Germline V gives CDR1 DFQATT, CDR2 SNEGSKA (reference sequence). This chain links TRBV20-1 with TRBJ2-1, with 7 bases matching TRBD1. This TCR came from a man aged 30 to 39 who received the YFV17D yellow fever vaccine. The sequenced sample was CD4+ T cells sorted from PBMCs, obtained 5 days after the yellow fever booster vaccination. CDR3 amino acids: CSARDQGVVSYNEQFF. In nucleotides, the CDR3 is TGCAGTGCTAGAGATCAGGGGGTTGTATCCTACAATGAGCAGTTCTTC.